Presented here are 4 T cell receptor beta chains from one specimen sequenced in a study of T cell repertoires in cytomegalovirus infection. The antigens for these receptors are not known. MiXCR, run by TCRdb on the reads, gives a single entry per CDR3 protein. The repertoire holds some 800,000 distinct CDR3 sequences, with approximately 32% as singletons. The sample here was cultured CD8+ T cells from PBMCs, taken from culture after CMV antigen stimulation. The receptors derive from a human donor in good health (CMV status not recorded). Some clones in this sample may be carry-over from other donors' samples.

V is TRBV13 and J is TRBJ1-4; possibly TRBD1 for D (6 bases). Germline CDR1 and CDR2: PRHDT and FYEKMQ (reference sequence). Deletions cut 5 bases from V and 0 bases from J, with 10 bases between. The CDR3 runs 15 residues. CDR3 sequence reads: CASSTWTATNEKLFF. The DNA for the CDR3 is TGTGCCAGCAGCACATGGACAGCAACTAATGAAAAACTGTTTTTT.

The chain carries TRBV6-6 and TRBJ2-2, with 8 nucleotides matching TRBD1. CDR3 length equals 14 residues. Germline assignment: CDR1 MNHNY and CDR2 SVGAGI (reference sequence). J gave up 5 bases and V 7 bases, and 6 bases lay outside the gene matches. The CDR3 bases are TGTGCCAGCACCCGGACAGGGTGGACCGGGGAGCTGTTTTTT. It yields the protein CASTRTGWTGELFF.

This clonotype showed up just a few times. The genes are TRBV27 and TRBJ2-7; 7 bases match TRBD2. From germline, CDR1 is MNHEY and CDR2 SMNVEV (reference sequence). The V gene end was trimmed by 0 bases and the J gene end by 4 bases; junction bases not matched to a gene: 9. This CDR3 has 16 residues. The CDR3 protein is CASSLSASGYIYEQYF. The CDR3 DNA is TGTGCCAGCAGTTTATCGGCTAGCGGATATATTTACGAGCAGTACTTC.

This clonotype was seen at least ten times. The chain has TRBV7-9 and TRBJ2-1; 8 positions agree with TRBD2. After removal of 5 bases from V and 3 bases from J, the junction contained 3 bases not matched to a gene. CDR1 and CDR2 (germline): SEHNR, FQNEAQ (reference sequence). This CDR3 contains 14 residues. Written as DNA, the CDR3 is TGTGCCAGCAGCGCTACTAGCGGCTACAATGAGCAGTTCTTC. Its protein product is CASSATSGYNEQFF.